The 23 T cell receptor beta chains below were found in one sample sequenced in a study of shared clonotypes between healthy human individuals. Profiled with immunoSEQ multiplex PCR; TCRdb holds only in-frame clones, not every one. The data show under 1,100,000 clones, with about 75% seen just once and roughly 1.5% held by the top ten. Sample: memory CD4+ T cells sorted from blood. Indicated subset: CD45RA-negative fraction. The source is a man younger than 30 in good health.

This chain connects TRBV10-2 to TRBJ2-7, with TRBD2 identical over 10 bases. The V gene's germline CDR1 is WSHSY and CDR2 SAAADI. Unmatched junction bases numbered 6, after V lost 3 bases and J lost 4 bases. The CDR3 is 15 residues long. CDR3 protein: CASSDPSGRDYEQYF. DNA of the CDR3: TGCGCCAGCAGTGACCCGAGCGGGAGGGATTACGAGCAGTACTTC.

This sequence joins TRBV27 and TRBJ2-1; D is uncertain. There are 15 residues in the CDR3. V was clipped by 0 bases and J by 2 bases, with 8 bases between them. Germline CDR1 MNHEY, CDR2 SMNVEV (reference sequence). Here the CDR3 reads CASSLSRNPYNEQFF. The CDR3 bases are TGTGCCAGCAGTTTATCGAGGAACCCCTACAATGAGCAGTTCTTC.

V usage is TRBV13 and J usage is TRBJ2-3; no clear D gene. Germline V gene lookup returns CDR1 PRHDT and CDR2 FYEKMQ (reference sequence). The CDR3 runs 12 residues. Trimming cost V 3 bases and J 4 bases, with 5 bases left between them. The CDR3 DNA sequence: TGTGCCAGCAGCTTTATTTCAGATACGCAGTATTTT. Translating gives CASSFISDTQYF.

J is TRBJ1-1 and V is TRBV6-1, with 11 nucleotides matching TRBD1. Germline V gene data show CDR1 as MNHNS and CDR2 as SASEGT. The CDR3 length is 14 residues. The trim removed 5 bases at V and 3 bases at J, leaving 2 bases unmatched. Here the CDR3 DNA reads TGTGCCAGCAGTCGGGACAGGGGGGACACTGAAGCTTTCTTT. Protein: CASSRDRGDTEAFF.

This clone appeared a few times. The chain joins TRBV10-3 to TRBJ1-5; D is unclear. The V end lost 7 bases, the J end lost 3 bases, and 10 bases lay between the germline ends. The CDR3 runs to 13 residues. Germline loops: CDR1 ENHRY, CDR2 SYGVKD. This CDR3 reads CAITQFPNQPQHF. The CDR3 bases are TGTGCCATCACACAGTTTCCCAATCAGCCCCAGCATTTT.

The gene calls are TRBV7-8 and TRBJ2-2, with D uncertain. Looked up from germline, CDR1 is SGHVS and CDR2 is FQNEAQ. This CDR3 comprises 13 residues. V was shortened by 1 base and J by 7 bases, with 7 bases between the two germline ends. The DNA for the CDR3 is TGTGCCAGCAGCTTAGTAACGGGCGGGGAGCTGTTTTTT. As protein: CASSLVTGGELFF.

This clone was found a few times. J is TRBJ2-7 and V is TRBV5-4; 8 bases are shared with TRBD1. The CDR3 totals 13 residues. Germline CDR1 and CDR2: SGHNT and YYREEE (reference sequence). The J segment lost 7 bases and the V segment lost 3 bases, leaving 6 bases of the junction unmatched. DNA for the CDR3: TGTGCCAGCAGCTCTAGGACAGGGATTGAGCAGTACTTC. Its protein is CASSSRTGIEQYF.

The chain recombines TRBV11-2 with TRBJ1-5, with unresolved D. Trimming stripped 0 bases from V and 4 bases from J, with 10 bases between. There are 15 residues in the CDR3. Germline V gene sequence: CDR1 SGHAT, CDR2 FQNNGV. DNA of the CDR3: TGTGCCAGCAGCTTAGATTACAGCCTAAATCAGCCCCAGCATTTT. Translated, it gives CASSLDYSLNQPQHF.

This chain uses TRBV11-2 with TRBJ1-5; the D gene is possibly TRBD1 (6 bases). Trimming left V 5 bases short and J 4 bases short, with 18 bases between. From germline, CDR1 is SGHAT and CDR2 FQNNGV. CDR3 length: 16 residues. CDR3 residues: CASSRGRGLGNQPQHF. CDR3 nucleotide sequence: TGTGCCAGCAGCCGAGGTCGGGGGCTGGGAAATCAGCCCCAGCATTTT.

This chain joins TRBV4-1 and TRBJ1-2; perhaps TRBD1 as D (5 bases). Germline values: CDR1 MGHRA, CDR2 YSYEKL. The CDR3 has 13 residues. V dropped 4 bases and J dropped 7 bases, with 13 bases sitting between them. CDR3 DNA sequence: TGCGCCAGCAGCCCCGGGACGTTTCGTGGCTACACCTTC. Translation: CASSPGTFRGYTF.

On this clone: Additional DNA sequences in this sample encode the identical CDR3. The V and J genes are TRBV10-3 and TRBJ2-1, with D possibly being TRBD1 or TRBD2 (5 bases each). The germline CDR1 and CDR2 sequences are ENHRY and SYGVKD. The V gene lost 4 bases and the J gene lost 0 bases, with 7 bases spanning the gap. The CDR3 has 14 residues. CDR3 in amino acids: CAISAGASYNEQFF. The CDR3 coding sequence is TGTGCCATCAGTGCCGGGGCCTCCTACAATGAGCAGTTCTTC.

This clone was seen more than once but under ten times. This sequence joins TRBV2 and TRBJ2-2; 8 nucleotides match TRBD1. V shed 4 bases and J 4 bases; nucleotides not matched to a gene: 2. Germline-derived CDR1 and CDR2 are SNHLY and FYNNEI. CDR3 length: 14 residues. The CDR3 is CASSADRVTGELFF. In DNA form, the CDR3 reads TGTGCCAGCAGTGCGGACAGGGTCACCGGGGAGCTGTTTTTT. The full variable domain, rest sourced from reference TRBV2 and TRBJ2-2, is EPEVTQTPSHQVTQMGQEVILRCVPISNHLYFYWYRQILGQKVEFLVSFYNNEISEKSEIFDDQFSVERPDGSNFTLKIRSTKLEDSAMYFCASSADRVTGELFFGEGSRLTVL.

This clone was picked up many times. The rearrangement links TRBV28 to TRBJ2-5; 7 nucleotides match TRBD1. Germline V lookup: CDR1 MDHEN, CDR2 SYDVKM. The CDR3 consists of 15 residues. The J segment lost 10 bases and the V segment lost 6 bases, leaving 17 bases of the junction unmatched. This chain's CDR3 is CASSTGTAHPWSQYF. The CDR3 DNA reads TGTGCCAGCAGCACAGGGACAGCGCACCCTTGGAGCCAGTACTTC.

This clone came up many times. The rearrangement links TRBV19 to TRBJ1-6; 7 bases are shared with TRBD1. The V gene's germline CDR1 is LNHDA and CDR2 SQIVND (reference sequence). The length of the CDR3 is 13 residues. V shed 6 bases, J shed 6 bases, and the junction held 2 bases outside the gene matches. CDR3 loop: CASRTGFNSPLHF. The CDR3 DNA follows: TGTGCCAGTAGGACAGGGTTTAATTCACCCCTCCACTTT.

This clone was recorded many times. This chain links TRBV29-1 with TRBJ1-1; 7 nucleotides line up with TRBD1. The V segment lost 5 bases and the J segment 0 bases; nucleotides outside the gene matches: 6. The CDR3 is made up of 14 amino acids. CDR1 and CDR2 (germline): SQVTM, ANQGSEA. The CDR3 is CSVLGQRLNTEAFF. Written as DNA, the CDR3 is TGCAGCGTTTTGGGACAGAGATTGAACACTGAAGCTTTCTTT.

The CDR3 region has the DNA TGTGCCAGCACTCAGACGTCCGGGGATCGCACAGATACGCAGTATTTT. It is translated as CASTQTSGDRTDTQYF. This sequence joins TRBV2 and TRBJ2-3, with D possibly being TRBD2 (5 bases). The CDR3 is 16 residues long. The V end was cut by 7 bases, the J end by 1 base, with 18 bases between. The germline V gene encodes CDR1 SNHLY and CDR2 FYNNEI.

The J gene is TRBJ1-1, the V gene TRBV7-9; unclear D gene. CDR3 length equals 12 residues. Germline-derived CDR1 and CDR2 are SEHNR and FQNEAQ (reference sequence). Trimming took off 5 bases at V and 7 bases at J, with 11 bases between the two ends. Here the CDR3 DNA reads TGTGCCAGCAGCCCACGGGGTGGTGAAGCTTTCTTT. This gives the protein CASSPRGGEAFF.

This sequence joins TRBV5-4 and TRBJ2-7; possibly TRBD1 or TRBD2 for D (5 bases each). CDR1 and CDR2 from the germline V gene are SGHNT and YYREEE (reference sequence). The V end was cut by 4 bases, the J end by 6 bases, with 20 bases between. The CDR3 is 15 amino acids. The CDR3 coding sequence is TGTGCCAGCAGCGCGAAAACCGGGGCTCCTACCGAGCAGTACTTC. Its protein is CASSAKTGAPTEQYF. The complete variable domain, with remaining parts taken from reference TRBV5-4 and TRBJ2-7, reads ETGVTQSPTHLIKTRGQQVTLRCSSQSGHNTVSWYQQALGQGPQFIFQYYREEENGRGNFPPRFSGLQFPNYSSELNVNALELDDSALYLCASSAKTGAPTEQYFGPGTRLTVT.

As regards this clone: Given a much more abundant clone one base away, this may be a read error. The V call is TRBV7-2, the J call TRBJ1-2, with D maybe TRBD1 (5 bases). Germline assignment: CDR1 SGHTA and CDR2 FQGNSA. CDR3 length equals 13 residues. The V and J ends lost 4 bases and 4 bases respectively, with 10 bases between them. CDR3 coding DNA: TGTGCCAGCAGCTCGGGACGGATCTATGGCTACACCTTC. Its protein product is CASSSGRIYGYTF.

The chain links TRBV11-2 to TRBJ2-7; 9 nucleotides agree with TRBD1. CDR1 is SGHAT, CDR2 FQNNGV, per germline. The V gene end was trimmed by 5 bases and the J gene end by 5 bases; junction bases not matched to a gene: 7. CDR3 length: 14 amino acids. CDR3 loop: CASSPPGTGNEQYF. The CDR3 region has the DNA TGTGCCAGCAGCCCCCCTGGGACAGGGAACGAGCAGTACTTC.

This chain joins TRBV19 and TRBJ1-5; 9 bases are a match to TRBD1. The CDR3 length is 15 residues. Trimming removed 6 bases from V and 5 bases from J; junction bases left unmatched: 8. Germline lookup yields CDR1 LNHDA and CDR2 SQIVND (reference sequence). The CDR3 DNA follows: TGTGCCAGTAGCCGTGACAGGGGGGGGGATCAGCCCCAGCATTTT. This sequence encodes CASSRDRGGDQPQHF.

V usage is TRBV29-1 and J usage is TRBJ2-1, with a possible D match to TRBD1 (6 bases). The V gene's germline CDR1 is SQVTM and CDR2 ANQGSEA. The CDR3 contains 12 residues. V was pared by 7 bases and J by 9 bases, with 16 bases between. DNA for the CDR3: TGCAGCGCATCAAGGGGGTCCAGTGAGCAGTTCTTC. This encodes CSASRGSSEQFF.

V and J are TRBV11-2 and TRBJ1-1; tentative D call: TRBD1 (6 bases). The germline V and J ends were trimmed by 3 bases and 8 bases, with 19 bases remaining between them. This CDR3 comprises 15 residues. Germline CDR1 and CDR2: SGHAT and FQNNGV. The CDR3 sequence: CASSLGLKSGTEAFF. CDR3 DNA: TGTGCCAGCAGCTTGGGCCTAAAATCCGGGACAGAAGCTTTCTTT.